The 23 T cell receptor beta chains listed next were all sequenced from one sample in a study of CD8+CD57+ T cells in acquired aplastic anemia. TCR beta VDJ and CDR3 were profiled, and genomic DNA was the template. TCRdb passed the reads through MiXCR, listing each CDR3 protein once. The sample has just over 400,000 distinct CDR3 sequences; 65% to 80% are singletons. Sequenced material: sorted CD4+, CD8+, or CD8+CD57+ T cells (not recorded which) from PBMCs. The receptors shown here come from a human donor in good health, serving as a control.

The chain links TRBV7-7 to TRBJ1-6; D unclear. Germline assignment: CDR1 SSHAT and CDR2 FNYEAQ (reference sequence). The CDR3 runs to 14 residues. The V end lost 5 bases, the J end lost 19 bases, and 24 bases lay between the germline ends. The CDR3 region has the DNA TGTGCCAGCAGCCGCCGGGAGGAGCCCTACGACCAGCACTTT. This gives the protein CASSRREEPYDQHF.

The chain recombines TRBV12-3 or TRBV12-4 with TRBJ2-2; a possible D gene is TRBD2 (7 bases). The CDR3 loop spans 16 amino acids. Trimming cost V 2 bases and J 1 base, with 11 bases left between them. CDR3 nucleotide sequence: TGTGCCAGCAGTTTAATGAGGGGGGGGAACACCGGGGAGCTGTTTTTT. Protein product: CASSLMRGGNTGELFF.

The V and J genes are TRBV7-2 and TRBJ1-2, with TRBD1 as a possible D gene (5 bases). Trimming shortened V by 5 bases and J by 5 bases, and 18 bases separated the two germline ends. Germline V gene lookup returns CDR1 SGHTA and CDR2 FQGNSA. This CDR3 region has 15 residues. CDR3 region: CASSLGAGNWYGYTF. The CDR3 DNA sequence: TGTGCCAGCAGCCTCGGTGCAGGGAATTGGTATGGCTACACCTTC.

Remarks on this clonotype: A much larger clone sits a single nucleotide away, making a read error possible. The CDR3 DNA sequence: TGTGCCAGCAGTGAACAGGGACTGGGGGCCGGGGAGCTGTTTTTT. This translates into CASSEQGLGAGELFF. V usage is TRBV6-1 and J usage is TRBJ2-2; D may be TRBD2 (6 bases). There are 15 residues in the CDR3. V lost 2 bases, J lost 6 bases, and 13 bases lay in between. From germline, CDR1 is MNHNS and CDR2 SASEGT.

J is TRBJ1-6 and V is TRBV6-2 or TRBV6-3; TRBD1 matches 9 bases. The germline V gene has CDR1 MNHEY and CDR2 SVGEGT. The CDR3 runs to 15 residues. V shed 6 bases and J 8 bases; nucleotides not matched to a gene: 8. This chain's CDR3 is CASRFLGQGDSPLHF. DNA of the CDR3: TGTGCCAGCAGATTTTTGGGACAGGGCGATTCACCCCTCCACTTT.

Many counts were recorded for this clonotype. The V and J genes are TRBV9 and TRBJ1-1, with 8 bases that match TRBD1. Per the germline V gene, CDR1 is SGDLS and CDR2 is YYNGEE. J was trimmed by 4 bases and V by 0 bases; bases with no gene match: 14. This CDR3 has 18 residues. This CDR3 is CASSVDRSGGAFGTEAFF. As DNA, the CDR3 is TGTGCCAGCAGCGTAGATAGGTCAGGGGGCGCTTTTGGCACTGAAGCTTTCTTT.

As to this clonotype: The junction shows a germline mismatch at one end, possibly a read error. The chain has TRBV7-2 and TRBJ2-3, with 9 bases that match TRBD2. The germline CDR1 and CDR2 sequences are SGHTA and FQGNSA. The CDR3 extends over 16 amino acids. The CDR3: CASSLERGARSETQYF. DNA for the CDR3: TGTGCCAGCAGTTTAGAGCGGGGGGCGAGATCAGAGACGCAGTATTTT.

This clonotype has only one observation. Since no conserved phenylalanine or tryptophan closes the CDR3, a read error is the likely cause. No DNA is shown, since the ends of the CDR3 on it are uncertain; the CDR3 is the one TCRdb lists. The chain carries TRBV9 and TRBJ2-5. CDR1 is SGDLS and CDR2 is YYNGEE in the germline V gene. The CDR3 length equals 13 residues, ends included. CDR3 sequence reads: CASSSHEELTYEL.

Regarding this clonotype: Here the CDR3 omits its conserved ending phenylalanine or tryptophan, so a read error is the likely source. Because the CDR3's place on the DNA is in doubt, the DNA is left out and the CDR3 is given as listed by TCRdb. The chain links TRBV19 to TRBJ1-5. The CDR3 region is 14 residues in length, termini included. From germline, CDR1 is LNHDA and CDR2 SQIVND (reference sequence). CDR3 loop: CASSSQVGNQQYFV.

Note on this clonotype: The junction and the germline gene differ at one end; a read error may be behind it. The chain carries TRBV7-2 and TRBJ2-1; TRBD2 aligns across 9 bases. Germline V gene sequence: CDR1 SGHTA, CDR2 FQGNSA. The CDR3 sequence is 15 residues long. This CDR3 reads CASSSNSGSDKEQFF. The CDR3 nucleotides read TGTGCCAGCAGCTCCAATAGCGGGAGTGACAAGGAGCAGTTCTTC.

This rearrangement joins TRBV6-5 to TRBJ2-2; D not certain. Germline V gene sequence: CDR1 MNHEY, CDR2 SVGAGI. The CDR3 totals 14 residues. Trimming removed 7 bases from V and 1 base from J, with 10 bases in between. CDR3 loop: CASTRHGNTGELFF. The CDR3 nucleotides are TGTGCCAGCACCCGACATGGGAACACCGGGGAGCTGTTTTTT.

This clonotype was seen only a few times. The V gene is TRBV10-3, the J gene TRBJ2-7; 10 bases fit TRBD1. Unmatched junction bases numbered 11, after V lost 10 bases and J lost 5 bases. The CDR3 runs 14 residues. Germline values: CDR1 ENHRY, CDR2 SYGVKD. CDR3 in amino acids: CATVDRGGADEQYF. In nucleotides, the CDR3 is TGTGCCACCGTGGACAGGGGGGGCGCAGACGAGCAGTACTTC.

This clonotype was recorded only once. The limits of the CDR3 on the DNA are not certain, so only TCRdb's listed CDR3 is given. The rearrangement uses TRBV9 and TRBJ2-6. Germline-derived CDR1 and CDR2 are SGDLS and YYNGEE. The CDR3 is 14 amino acids in total, end residues counted. CDR3: CASSVASGAKEMPF.

This clonotype was seen just once. The V gene is TRBV7-2, the J gene TRBJ2-3, with 7 nucleotides matching TRBD2. The CDR3 is made up of 15 amino acids. The germline V gene has CDR1 SGHTA and CDR2 FQGNSA. With V trimmed by 6 bases and J by 8 bases, 14 bases remained unmatched. The CDR3, as DNA: TGTGCCAGCAGGTTACCGGTGAGGGGAGGGGCTACGCAGTATTTT. Translating gives CASRLPVRGGATQYF.

This clonotype was picked up many times. J is TRBJ2-1 and V is TRBV27; 8 bases are a match to TRBD2. The CDR3 is made up of 15 amino acids. V dropped 2 bases and J dropped 5; count of bases not matched to a gene: 5. CDR1 and CDR2 (germline): MNHEY, SMNVEV (reference sequence). The CDR3 region has the DNA TGTGCCAGCAGTTTAAACTCGCGGGGGGACAATGAGCAGTTCTTC. It encodes CASSLNSRGDNEQFF.

The chain recombines TRBV20-1 with TRBJ2-7; weak D call: TRBD1 (6 bases). The CDR3 is 12 amino acids. Trimming took 3 bases from V and 2 from J, leaving 8 bases between them. In germline, CDR1 is DFQATT, CDR2 SNEGSKA (reference sequence). The CDR3 DNA reads TGCAGTGCTAGTCCAGGGGCCTACGAGCAGTACGTC. Translated, it gives CSASPGAYEQYV.

This clonotype was seen a handful of times. This chain connects TRBV10-3 to TRBJ1-1, with D perhaps TRBD1 (5 bases). Germline V gene data show CDR1 as ENHRY and CDR2 as SYGVKD. This CDR3 spans 14 amino acids. Trimming pared 5 bases from V and 1 base from J, leaving 11 bases between. The DNA of the CDR3 is TGTGCCATCAGTTCACCAACAGGGAACACTGAAGCTTTCTTT. It codes for CAISSPTGNTEAFF.

As regards this clonotype: One end of the junction is discordant with germline, which a read error may explain. J is TRBJ2-7 and V is TRBV10-3; 8 bases line up with TRBD1. This CDR3 comprises 13 residues. Germline V gene sequence: CDR1 ENHRY, CDR2 SYGVKD. The CDR3 nucleotides are TGTGCCATCAGTACGTCAGGGGGCTACGGGCAGTACTTC. Its translation is CAISTSGGYGQYF.

J is TRBJ2-7 and V is TRBV7-2; TRBD1 matches at 8 bases. This CDR3 spans 15 amino acids. The ends lost 5 bases at V and 13 bases at J; junction bases unmatched: 19. CDR1 and CDR2 from the germline V gene are SGHTA and FQGNSA. The CDR3 nucleotides are TGTGCCAGCAGCATCAACAGGGGGTCGGTGACCGACCATTACTTC. Amino acid sequence: CASSINRGSVTDHYF.

The rearrangement links TRBV20-1 to TRBJ1-6; 7 bases are shared with TRBD1. CDR1 and CDR2 from the germline V gene are DFQATT and SNEGSKA (reference sequence). The CDR3 totals 13 residues. V was pared by 3 bases and J by 14 bases, with 10 bases of the junction left unmatched. In nucleotides, the CDR3 is TGCAGTGCTAGCAGGGGGGTGGCCGAAGCCCTCCACTTT. Its protein product is CSASRGVAEALHF.

This clonotype was found many times. V and J are TRBV6-1 and TRBJ1-1, with D maybe TRBD1 (6 bases). The CDR3 covers 13 residues. Germline-derived CDR1 and CDR2 are MNHNS and SASEGT. Trimming shortened V by 6 bases and J by 3 bases, and 11 bases separated the two germline ends. The CDR3 is CASSRGADTEAFF. In DNA form, the CDR3 reads TGTGCCAGCAGCCGGGGGGCCGACACTGAAGCTTTCTTT.

This clonotype was counted ten times or more. This rearrangement joins TRBV6-5 to TRBJ2-3; 7 nucleotides match TRBD1. The V segment lost 6 bases and the J segment 3 bases; nucleotides outside the gene matches: 9. The CDR3 is made up of 15 amino acids. CDR1 MNHEY and CDR2 SVGAGI come from the germline V gene. CDR3 sequence (DNA): TGTGCCAGCAGCCGCGACAGGGCGCGGACAGATACGCAGTATTTT. It translates to CASSRDRARTDTQYF.

The chain is built from TRBV5-1 and TRBJ2-5, with no clear D. The V end was cut by 0 bases, the J end by 1 base, with 7 bases between. Germline V gene data show CDR1 as SGHRS and CDR2 as YFSETQ. The CDR3 has 14 residues. The CDR3 loop reads CASSLGGLQETQYF. The CDR3 bases are TGCGCCAGCAGCTTGGGGGGTCTCCAAGAGACCCAGTACTTC. Drawing the rest from reference TRBV5-1 and TRBJ2-5, the complete variable domain is KAGVTQTPRYLIKTRGQQVTLSCSPISGHRSVSWYQQTPGQGLQFLFEYFSETQRNKGNFPGRFSGRQFSNSRSEMNVSTLELGDSALYLCASSLGGLQETQYFGPGTRLLVL.